These 22 T cell receptor beta chains were all obtained from the same sample, sequenced in a study of CD8 T cells in Susac syndrome. RNA was extracted with the RNeasy kit, and a quantity of roughly 0.45 to 1 ug was reverse transcribed using random hexamers. Using its own MiXCR run on the immunoSEQ multiplex PCR reads, TCRdb lists one record per CDR3 protein. The table has about 69,000 distinct CDR3 sequences, roughly 90% seen once. Specimen: CD8+ T cells from PBMCs. Receptors originate from a human donor with multiple sclerosis.

The chain couples TRBV12-3 or TRBV12-4 to TRBJ2-1, with D uncertain. V lost 3 bases and J 10 bases, leaving 16 bases between the germline ends. The CDR3 extends over 14 amino acids. For the CDR3, the DNA is TGTGCCAGCAGTTTGGGCCTTGACGGACCAGAGCAGTTCTTC. As protein: CASSLGLDGPEQFF.

A note on this clonotype: The limits of the CDR3 on the DNA are not certain, so only TCRdb's listed CDR3 is given. This sequence joins TRBV28 and TRBJ2-2; whether TRBD2, the table's D call, matches the DNA was not checked. The germline gives CDR1 MDHEN, CDR2 SYDVKM. Counting both end residues, the CDR3 totals 14 amino acids. The CDR3 here is CASSQTSAAGSCFF.

V usage is TRBV7-9 and J usage is TRBJ2-1; no firm D call. Germline V CDR1 and CDR2: SEHNR, FQNEAQ (reference sequence). Trimming took 4 bases from V and 9 from J, leaving 10 bases between them. This CDR3 comprises 12 residues. The CDR3 sequence is CASSSHIPEQFF. The CDR3 DNA reads TGTGCCAGCAGCTCCCATATCCCTGAGCAGTTCTTC.

This chain links TRBV6-2 or TRBV6-3 with TRBJ2-5, with D uncertain. V was clipped by 6 bases and J by 2 bases, with 7 bases between them. Germline V gene lookup returns CDR1 MNHEY and CDR2 SVGEGT. The CDR3 is 12 residues long. CDR3 sequence (DNA): TGTGCCAGCAGGGCCACACAAGAGACCCAGTACTTC. This translates into CASRATQETQYF.

The J gene is TRBJ2-7, the V gene TRBV12-5; 9 bases are shared with TRBD2. Germline CDR1 reads LGHNT; CDR2 reads FRNRAP. The CDR3 runs to 17 residues. V trimming: 8 bases; J trimming: 6 bases; junction bases outside the gene matches: 20. CDR3 residues: CASFGRSAGGPGGEQYF. CDR3 nucleotide sequence: TGTGCTAGTTTCGGGAGGTCAGCGGGAGGTCCCGGGGGCGAGCAGTACTTC.

V and J are TRBV6-1 and TRBJ2-1; TRBD2 agrees at 12 bases. Unmatched junction bases numbered 0, after V lost 2 bases and J lost 4 bases. Germline CDR1 MNHNS, CDR2 SASEGT. This CDR3 region has 15 residues. The CDR3 reads CASSELAGGYNEQFF. The CDR3 region has the DNA TGTGCCAGCAGTGAACTAGCGGGAGGGTACAATGAGCAGTTCTTC.

The chain uses TRBV25-1 and TRBJ2-3, with 8 bases that match TRBD2. J gave up 3 bases and V 1 base, and 6 bases lay outside the gene matches. The germline V gene has CDR1 MGHDK and CDR2 SYGVNS. This CDR3 is built from 16 residues. The CDR3 region has the DNA TGTGCCAGCAGTGAATGGCGAGCGGGAGAAACAGATACGCAGTATTTT. Protein product: CASSEWRAGETDTQYF.

V usage is TRBV27 and J usage is TRBJ1-3; D remains unclear. V gave up 8 bases and J gave up 0 bases, with 17 bases separating them. Per the germline V gene, CDR1 is MNHEY and CDR2 is SMNVEV (reference sequence). CDR3 length: 16 residues. The CDR3: CASRPIGPYSGNTIYF. DNA of the CDR3: TGTGCCAGCCGCCCAATCGGGCCATACTCTGGAAACACCATATATTTT.

The rearrangement uses TRBV5-1 and TRBJ2-1, with D perhaps matching TRBD2 (6 bases). Germline-derived CDR1 and CDR2 are SGHRS and YFSETQ. The CDR3 spans 14 residues. V lost 4 bases to trimming and J lost 9 bases, with 17 bases between them. CDR3 nucleotides: TGCGCCAGCAGCACTTTGACTAGTTCTCCTGAGCAGTTCTTC. This codes for CASSTLTSSPEQFF.

This clonotype was counted once. V usage is TRBV29-1 and J usage is TRBJ2-2, with D tentatively TRBD1 or TRBD2 (6 bases each). The CDR3 is made up of 12 amino acids. Trimming cost V 4 bases and J 7 bases, with 10 bases left between them. Germline loops: CDR1 SQVTM, CDR2 ANQGSEA. Written as DNA, the CDR3 is TGCAGCGTTGCGGGGGCGAACGGGGAGCTGTTTTTT. Amino acids: CSVAGANGELFF.

The rearrangement uses TRBV9 and TRBJ2-1; D call uncertain. V was clipped by 4 bases and J by 9 bases, with 14 bases between them. Germline assignment: CDR1 SGDLS and CDR2 YYNGEE. There are 13 residues in the CDR3. The CDR3 loop is CASSPPPESEQFF. The CDR3 DNA reads TGTGCCAGCAGCCCCCCCCCAGAAAGTGAGCAGTTCTTC. Full variable domain (missing parts from reference TRBV9 and TRBJ2-1): DSGVTQTPKHLITATGQRVTLRCSPRSGDLSVYWYQQSLDQGLQFLIQYYNGEERAKGNILERFSAQQFPDLHSELNLSSLELGDSALYFCASSPPPESEQFFGPGTRLTVL.

In its sample, this clonotype was seen a few times. This sequence joins TRBV29-1 and TRBJ2-7, with D tentatively TRBD1 (6 bases). Germline assignment: CDR1 SQVTM and CDR2 ANQGSEA. The CDR3 spans 14 residues. V gave up 0 bases and J gave up 5 bases, with 14 bases separating them. The CDR3 region is CSVEDAQGPDEQYF. The DNA for the CDR3 is TGCAGCGTTGAAGATGCTCAGGGGCCCGACGAGCAGTACTTC.

This clonotype was seen a few times. The chain carries TRBV15 and TRBJ2-7, with unresolved D. CDR3 length equals 13 residues. CDR1 is LNHNV and CDR2 is YYDKDF in the germline V gene (reference sequence). Trimming cost V 4 bases and J 2 bases, with 9 bases left between them. CDR3 DNA: TGTGCCACCAGCATCAGAGTTGCCTACGAGCAGTACTTC. Amino acid sequence: CATSIRVAYEQYF.

The chain employs TRBV20-1 and TRBJ2-2; perhaps TRBD2 as D (5 bases). Looked up from germline, CDR1 is DFQATT and CDR2 is SNEGSKA (reference sequence). The ends were cut back, 4 bases at V and 0 bases at J, with 12 bases in the middle. The CDR3 loop spans 15 amino acids. The CDR3 bases are TGCAGTGCTACAGCCGGGGTCGCGAACACCGGGGAGCTGTTTTTT. Translated: CSATAGVANTGELFF.

The chain has TRBV19 and TRBJ1-5; 8 bases map to TRBD1. Germline V gives CDR1 LNHDA, CDR2 SQIVND (reference sequence). There are 14 residues in the CDR3. With V trimmed by 5 bases and J by 7 bases, 7 bases remained unmatched. The CDR3 reads CASSSGGAGQPQHF. The CDR3 coding sequence is TGTGCCAGTAGTTCAGGGGGCGCGGGGCAGCCCCAGCATTTT. The entire variable domain, with the rest obtained from reference TRBV19 and TRBJ1-5, is as follows: DGGITQSPKYLFRKEGQNVTLSCEQNLNHDAMYWYRQDPGQGLRLIYYSQIVNDFQKGDIAEGYSVSREKKESFPLTVTSAQKNPTAFYLCASSSGGAGQPQHFGDGTRLSIL.

The rearrangement joins TRBV7-8 to TRBJ2-1; TRBD2 matches at 13 bases. The J segment lost 5 bases and the V segment lost 5 bases, leaving 12 bases of the junction unmatched. CDR3 length: 18 amino acids. CDR1 SGHVS and CDR2 FQNEAQ come from the germline V gene. Here the CDR3 DNA reads TGTGCCAGCAGCCTGATTCGGACTAGCGGGAGAATAGACAATGAGCAGTTCTTC. It translates to CASSLIRTSGRIDNEQFF.

The chain links TRBV27 to TRBJ2-7, with 9 bases matching TRBD2. The CDR3 has 12 amino acids. Germline lookup yields CDR1 MNHEY and CDR2 SMNVEV (reference sequence). V lost 5 bases, J lost 4 bases, and 0 bases stayed unmatched. The CDR3 coding sequence is TGTGCCAGCAGTACTAGCGGGTACGAGCAGTACTTC. Its translation is CASSTSGYEQYF.

V usage is TRBV28 and J usage is TRBJ1-4; maybe TRBD1 (5 bases). The CDR3 consists of 14 residues. The V gene's germline CDR1 is MDHEN and CDR2 SYDVKM. The V gene lost 2 bases and the J gene lost 7 bases, with 11 bases spanning the gap. CDR3 DNA: TGTGCCAGCAGTTTAGCGCTGAGGGGTGAAAAACTGTTTTTT. Translating gives CASSLALRGEKLFF.

The chain has TRBV12-3 or TRBV12-4 and TRBJ2-6; no definite D call. Trimming took 3 bases from V and 1 from J, leaving 19 bases between them. The CDR3 spans 19 residues. CDR3 DNA sequence: TGTGCCAGCAGTTTGAGGCGGCAGCCCACCTTATCTGGGGCCAACGTCCTGACTTTC. It specifies CASSLRRQPTLSGANVLTF.

This clonotype was found a few times. This chain uses TRBV7-2 with TRBJ2-3; D is undetermined. This CDR3 has 13 residues. Germline V lookup: CDR1 SGHTA, CDR2 FQGNSA. Deletions cut 5 bases from V and 5 bases from J, with 11 bases between. The CDR3 loop is CASSQPSEDTQYF. The CDR3 nucleotides are TGTGCCAGCAGCCAGCCCTCTGAAGATACGCAGTATTTT.

In the case of this clonotype: One end of the junction does not line up with germline, which may come from a read error. The J gene is TRBJ1-5, the V gene TRBV19; TRBD1 might be the D (6 bases). This CDR3 region has 15 residues. Germline lookup yields CDR1 LNHDA and CDR2 SQIVND (reference sequence). DNA of the CDR3: TGTGCCAGTAGCATAGATACAGGGCTAAACCAGCCCCAGCATTTT. Its protein product is CASSIDTGLNQPQHF. The whole variable domain, remainder taken from reference TRBV19 and TRBJ1-5, is DGGITQSPKYLFRKEGQNVTLSCEQNLNHDAMYWYRQDPGQGLRLIYYSQIVNDFQKGDIAEGYSVSREKKESFPLTVTSAQKNPTAFYLCASSIDTGLNQPQHFGDGTRLSIL.

The chain couples TRBV28 to TRBJ2-7, with D possibly TRBD2 on 6 matching bases. The germline V gene encodes CDR1 MDHEN and CDR2 SYDVKM. V was shortened by 5 bases and J by 2 bases, with 10 bases between the two germline ends. This CDR3 contains 13 residues. CDR3 sequence: CASSPGLTYEQYF. CDR3 bases: TGTGCCAGCAGTCCGGGACTGACCTACGAGCAGTACTTC.